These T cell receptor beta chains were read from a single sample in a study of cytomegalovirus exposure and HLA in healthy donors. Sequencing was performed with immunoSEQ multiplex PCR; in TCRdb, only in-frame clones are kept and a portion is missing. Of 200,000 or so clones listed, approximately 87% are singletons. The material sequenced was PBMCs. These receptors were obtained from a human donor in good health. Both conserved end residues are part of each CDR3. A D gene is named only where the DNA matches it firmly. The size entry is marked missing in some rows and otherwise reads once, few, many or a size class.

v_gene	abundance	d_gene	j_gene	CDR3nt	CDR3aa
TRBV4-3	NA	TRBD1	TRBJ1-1	TGCGCCAGCAGCCGTAATCCAACAGGGGGTATCACTGAAGCTTTCTTT	CASSRNPTGGITEAFF
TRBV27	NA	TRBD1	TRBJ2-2	TGTGCCAGCAGTCCGGGACAGGGCATCGGGGAGCTGTTTTTT	CASSPGQGIGELFF
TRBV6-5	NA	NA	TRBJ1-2	TGTGCCAGCACCCTACGGGGGTCCCATGGCTACACCTTC	CASTLRGSHGYTF
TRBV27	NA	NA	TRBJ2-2	TGTGCCAGCAGTTTATTCGCAATTTCGGGATCCGACACCGGGGAGCTGTTTTTT	CASSLFAISGSDTGELFF
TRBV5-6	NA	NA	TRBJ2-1	TGTGCCAGCAGCCGCGGGTCACACCGGCTCCGTGAGCAGTTCTTC	CASSRGSHRLREQFF
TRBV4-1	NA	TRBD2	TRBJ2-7	TGCGCCAGCAGCCAAGAGAGCCTAGCGGGAGGGCGAAACTACGAGCAGTACTTC	CASSQESLAGGRNYEQYF
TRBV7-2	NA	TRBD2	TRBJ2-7	TGTGCCAGCTTAGCGATGGCGGGAGCGGCCTACGAGCAGTACTTC	CASLAMAGAAYEQYF
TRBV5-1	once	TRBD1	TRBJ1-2	TGCGCCAGCAGCCCCCAGACAGGGTCGGGTAACTATGGCTACACCTTC	CASSPQTGSGNYGYTF
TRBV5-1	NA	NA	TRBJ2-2	TGCGCCAGCAGTTTCTTCGGGGAGACCGGGGAGCTGTTTTTT	CASSFFGETGELFF
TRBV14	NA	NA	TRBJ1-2	TGTGCCAGCAGCCAAGATCCGTCTCGCAGGGGCCATGGCTACACCTTC	CASSQDPSRRGHGYTF
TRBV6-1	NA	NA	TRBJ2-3	TGTGCCAGCAGTTTCCCTAACACAGATACGCAGTATTTT	CASSFPNTDTQYF
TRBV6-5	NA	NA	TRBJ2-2	TGTGCCAGCAGTTACTCGATAGGGGCATCGACCGGGGAGCTGTTTTTT	CASSYSIGASTGELFF
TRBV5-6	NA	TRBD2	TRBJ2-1	TGTGCCAGCAGCTTGCTCTCGGGACTAAGCTCCTACAATGAGCAGTTCTTC	CASSLLSGLSSYNEQFF
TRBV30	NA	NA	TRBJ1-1	TGTGCCTGGAGTGTACCACGGCCAAGCGTTCGAAGACGTGAAGCTTTCTTT	CAWSVPRPSVRRREAFF
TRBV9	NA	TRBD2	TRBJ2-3	TGTGCCAGCAGCGTACTAGCGGGAGGGCCGAACACAGATACGCAGTATTTT	CASSVLAGGPNTDTQYF
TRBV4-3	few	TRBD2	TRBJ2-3	TGCGCCAGCAGCCAAGATAGCGGGAGGCACATAGATACGCAGTATTTT	CASSQDSGRHIDTQYF
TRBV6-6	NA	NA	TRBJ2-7	TGTGCCAGCAGTCCGGGATTATCCGGCGAGCAGTACTTC	CASSPGLSGEQYF
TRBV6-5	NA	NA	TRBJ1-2	TGTGCCAGCAGGGGCACAGGGCGCCCCACCTTC	CASRGTGRPTF
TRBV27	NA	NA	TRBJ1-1	TGTGCCAGCAGTTCCAGGGAGAACACTGAAGCTTTCTTT	CASSSRENTEAFF
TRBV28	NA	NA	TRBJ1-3	TGTGCCAGCAGTCCCCTCCCAGGGTGGTTAAACACCATATATTTT	CASSPLPGWLNTIYF
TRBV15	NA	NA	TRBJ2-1	TGTGCCACCAGCAGAGAGGGGACGGAGGGTTTATCTGAGCAGTTCTTC	CATSREGTEGLSEQFF
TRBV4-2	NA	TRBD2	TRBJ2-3	TGTGCCAGCAGCCAAGATCGTCGCGGGAGGGCCGACACAGATACGCAGTATTTT	CASSQDRRGRADTDTQYF
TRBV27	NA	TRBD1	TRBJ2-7	TGTGCCAGCAGGCTTTCTCCGACAGGGGGGGCCTACGAGCAGTACTTC	CASRLSPTGGAYEQYF
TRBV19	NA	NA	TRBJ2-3	TGTGCCAGTAGTCTTCAGCGGACTTTAAACACAGATACGCAGTATTTT	CASSLQRTLNTDTQYF
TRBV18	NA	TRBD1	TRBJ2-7	TGTGCCAGCTCCCCAGGGACAGGGGATACCTACGAGCAGTACTTC	CASSPGTGDTYEQYF
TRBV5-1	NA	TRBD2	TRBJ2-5	TGCGCCAGCAGCTTGGGACTAGCGGGAGCAGAGACCCAGTACTTC	CASSLGLAGAETQYF
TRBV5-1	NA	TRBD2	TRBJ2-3	TGCGCCAGCAGCACACTAGCGGGATTAGGGACAGATACGCAGTATTTT	CASSTLAGLGTDTQYF
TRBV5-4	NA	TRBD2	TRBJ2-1	TGTGCCAGCAGCCCCTCACCTCTAGCGGACAATGAGCAGTTCTTC	CASSPSPLADNEQFF
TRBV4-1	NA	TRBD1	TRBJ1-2	TGCGCCAGCCGAAAACAGGGGGAGGTCGGCTACACCTTC	CASRKQGEVGYTF
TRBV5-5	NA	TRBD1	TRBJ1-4	TGTGCCAGCACCAAAACAGGGGGTGGTGAAAAACTGTTTTTT	CASTKTGGGEKLFF
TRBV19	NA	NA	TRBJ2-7	TGTGCCAGTACCCCACGGGGTCAGATCTACGAGCAGTACTTC	CASTPRGQIYEQYF
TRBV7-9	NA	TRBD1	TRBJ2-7	TGTGCCAGCAGCCCCTTAGGGACAGGGGGCCCCTACGAGCAGTACTTC	CASSPLGTGGPYEQYF
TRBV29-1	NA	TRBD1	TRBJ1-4	TGCAGCGTTTCCCCGGGACAGGGTAATGAAAAACTGTTTTTT	CSVSPGQGNEKLFF
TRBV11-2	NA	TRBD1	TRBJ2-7	TGTGCCAGCAGCCAACAAACCGGGACAGGGCGCGAGCAGTACTTC	CASSQQTGTGREQYF
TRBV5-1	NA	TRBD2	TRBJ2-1	TGCGCCAGCAGCGCCTCGGGAGCGGGAGGGCTCTATGAGCAGTTCTTC	CASSASGAGGLYEQFF